The present T cell receptor beta chain was sequenced within a study of T cells in Graves' hyperthyroidism and ophthalmopathy. Background on the study: Sampling of peripheral blood happened at initial diagnosis, prior to any treatment.

This clonotype has a count of ten or more. The antigen remains undetermined. Overall study results and limits: Peripheral blood also featured most of the thyroid clonotypes expanded above 0.001. Ophthalmopathy and stable hyperthyroidism were told apart by a 13 V-J model.

The TCR beta CDR3 regions underwent amplification using RNA transcripts as the source. TCR CDR3 underwent first-round RT-PCR with the HTBI primer set. One entry per CDR3 protein, called by TCRdb with MiXCR from the multiplex PCR reads. The sample yields around 200,000 distinct CDR3 sequences, around 16% seen once. For the diagnoses, clinical symptoms, serum thyroxine and TRAb, thyroid ultrasound and orbital computed tomography were used. Trimming removed 2 bases at V and 7 bases at J, with 18 bases between. There are 16 residues in the CDR3. CDR1 SGHAT and CDR2 FQNNGV come from the germline V gene. Sequenced material: blood. This chain uses TRBV11-2 with TRBJ2-1; TRBD2 might be the D (7 bases). This receptor was obtained from a man aged 40-50 years with Graves' hyperthyroidism. CDR3: CASSLLGGAVRNEQFF. CDR3 nucleotide sequence: TGTGCCAGCAGCTTATTGGGGGGGGCCGTGCGTAATGAGCAGTTCTTC. The full variable domain, completed using reference TRBV11-2 and TRBJ2-1, is EAGVAQSPRYKIIEKRQSVAFWCNPISGHATLYWYQQILGQGPKLLIQFQNNGVVDDSQLPKDRFSAERLKGVDSTLKIQPAKLEDSAVYLCASSLLGGAVRNEQFFGPGTRLTVL.